This T cell receptor beta chain was obtained from a study of T cell repertoires in cytomegalovirus infection. The wider study: Selection of CMV epitopes for the study included recently identified HLA-C-restricted and well-studied HLA-B-restricted ones. The public TCR beta signatures pointed to both CMV infection and matching HLA type. Study-wide results and caveats: HLA-C-restricted CMV clonotypes gave the most frequent clonotype in two of eight donors. Of the TCR beta families, the public ones yielded a cumulative frequency that identified carriers of CMV plus the relevant HLA.

CDR1 SGHRS and CDR2 YFSETQ come from the germline V gene. The CDR3 contains 15 residues. The V and J ends lost 5 bases and 3 bases respectively, with 15 bases between them. MiXCR, run by TCRdb on the reads, gives a single entry per CDR3 protein. The sample contains over 250,000 distinct CDR3 sequences, roughly a fifth of which appear only once. This clonotype was observed a few times. No antigen is known for it. The sequence derives from a human donor in good health (CMV status not recorded). Some clones in this sample may be carry-over from other donors' samples. The chain has TRBV5-1 and TRBJ2-1; weak D call: TRBD2 (6 bases). The sequences come from cultured PBMCs, collected from culture after CMV antigen stimulation. Written as DNA, the CDR3 is TGCGCCAGCAGGTCCGGGACTCCATTCTACAATGAGCAGTTCTTC. This codes for CASRSGTPFYNEQFF.